The 18 T cell receptor beta chains in this list originate from one sample, sequenced in a study of blood T cell repertoires in COVID-19. Libraries were prepared by immunoSEQ multiplex PCR; TCRdb keeps only in-frame clonotypes and omits some of them. The profile shows 43,000 or so clones, roughly four fifths of them singletons. The sequencing sample was made of peripheral blood. All receptors come from an older woman with acute or convalescent COVID-19.

The chain is built from TRBV6-5 and TRBJ1-5; 7 bases map to TRBD1. V shed 6 bases, J shed 16 bases, and the junction held 15 bases outside the gene matches. Per germline, CDR1 MNHEY and CDR2 SVGAGI. The CDR3 consists of 13 residues. This chain's CDR3 is CASRDELGQLLHF. Here the CDR3 DNA reads TGTGCCAGCAGGGATGAGTTGGGACAGCTCTTACATTTT.

V and J are TRBV6-4 and TRBJ1-3; D gene ambiguous. V was trimmed by 3 bases and J by 0 bases, leaving 9 bases between them. The CDR3 has 15 amino acids. Germline V lookup: CDR1 MRHNA, CDR2 SNTAGT. Here the CDR3 DNA reads TGTGCCAGCAGTGATGTAGCGTACTCTGGAAACACCATATATTTT. Encoded protein: CASSDVAYSGNTIYF.

The V call is TRBV5-4, the J call TRBJ2-2, with TRBD2 as a possible D gene (5 bases). CDR1 and CDR2 (germline): SGHNT, YYREEE (reference sequence). Trimming cost V 7 bases and J 1 base, with 5 bases left between them. The CDR3 length is 12 residues. CDR3 residues: CASGLNTGELFF. In DNA, the CDR3 is TGTGCCAGCGGACTGAACACCGGGGAGCTGTTTTTT.

CDR3 sequence reads: CATSDTKRSRELFF. The CDR3 DNA follows: TGTGCCACCAGTGATACTAAGCGGTCCCGGGAGCTGTTTTTT. V usage is TRBV24-1 and J usage is TRBJ2-2; a weak D match, TRBD2 (5 bases). CDR1 is KGHDR, CDR2 SFDVKD, per germline. Trimming took off 3 bases at V and 9 bases at J, with 13 bases between the two ends. The CDR3 consists of 14 residues.

The CDR3 spells CASSQGAMGNSPLHF. CDR3 DNA sequence: TGTGCCAGCAGCCAGGGGGCTATGGGAAATTCACCCCTCCACTTT. V usage is TRBV3-1 (or the pseudogene TRBV3-2) and J usage is TRBJ1-6, with D perhaps TRBD1 (6 bases). The CDR3 loop spans 15 amino acids. Trimming took off 3 bases at V and 7 bases at J, with 13 bases between the two ends. The germline V gene has CDR1 LGHDT and CDR2 YNNKEL (reference sequence).

This chain uses TRBV5-6 with TRBJ2-3, with TRBD2 matching over 9 bases. J was trimmed by 4 bases and V by 0 bases; bases with no gene match: 3. The CDR3 loop spans 15 amino acids. The germline V gene encodes CDR1 SGHDT and CDR2 YYEEEE. DNA for the CDR3: TGTGCCAGCAGCTTGGGCGGGGGGGCTCCAGATACGCAGTATTTT. Its protein is CASSLGGGAPDTQYF.

The CDR3 nucleotides read TGCAGCGTGAAGCCGACAGGCGGTTGGAACACTGAAGCTTTCTTT. This gives the protein CSVKPTGGWNTEAFF. The V call is TRBV29-1, the J call TRBJ1-1; a weak D match, TRBD1 (6 bases). The CDR3 covers 15 residues. The V end was cut by 6 bases, the J end by 1 base, with 18 bases between. Germline CDR1 SQVTM, CDR2 ANQGSEA.

The chain uses TRBV6-6 and TRBJ1-3, with TRBD1 matching over 7 bases. The junction had 6 bases not matched to a gene; V was cut back by 4 bases and J by 0 bases. The CDR3 covers 16 residues. From germline, CDR1 is MNHNY and CDR2 SVGAGI (reference sequence). DNA for the CDR3: TGTGCCAGCAGTTTTGGGACAGCCAACTCTGGAAACACCATATATTTT. Its protein is CASSFGTANSGNTIYF.

The CDR3 spells CATCLGLASEQYF. CDR3 sequence (DNA): TGTGCCACTTGCCTGGGACTAGCGAGCGAGCAGTACTTC. The rearrangement joins TRBV6-5 to TRBJ2-7; 10 bases map to TRBD2. The CDR3 totals 13 residues. After removal of 10 bases from V and 6 bases from J, the junction contained 9 bases not matched to a gene. Germline lookup yields CDR1 MNHEY and CDR2 SVGAGI.

CDR3 amino acids: CASSRDGYTF. The CDR3 nucleotides read TGCGCCAGCAGTCGCGATGGCTACACCTTC. This sequence joins TRBV23-1 and TRBJ1-2; D is unclear. TRBV23-1 is marked as an open reading frame, function uncertain. Deletions cut 4 bases from V and 6 bases from J, with 3 bases between. The CDR3 is made up of 10 amino acids.

The chain employs TRBV11-2 and TRBJ2-7, with D tentatively TRBD2 (5 bases). CDR3 length: 12 amino acids. The V gene lost 2 bases and the J gene lost 7 bases, with 9 bases spanning the gap. Germline V CDR1 and CDR2: SGHAT, FQNNGV. Here the CDR3 DNA reads TGTGCCAGCAGCTTAACTAGTCGTGAGCAGTACTTC. Translation: CASSLTSREQYF.

The chain carries TRBV6-5 and TRBJ1-1; possible D gene TRBD1, 6 bases. Trimming took 6 bases from V and 0 from J, leaving 11 bases between them. Germline CDR1 is MNHEY and CDR2 is SVGAGI. This CDR3 spans 14 amino acids. CDR3 sequence (DNA): TGTGCCAGCAGCCATGACAGGTTGAACACTGAAGCTTTCTTT. Translation gives CASSHDRLNTEAFF.

The chain employs TRBV9 and TRBJ1-1, with TRBD1 matching 7 bases. The CDR3 is made up of 15 amino acids. Germline trimming cut 0 bases from V and 1 base from J; bases unmatched to any gene: 3. Germline V gene sequence: CDR1 SGDLS, CDR2 YYNGEE. CDR3 DNA sequence: TGTGCCAGCAGCGTAGTGGCAGGGGGGAACACTGAAGCTTTCTTT. Amino acid sequence: CASSVVAGGNTEAFF.

This sequence joins TRBV7-2 and TRBJ2-7; D is unclear. Germline V lookup: CDR1 SGHTA, CDR2 FQGNSA. CDR3 size: 16 residues. V dropped 1 base and J dropped 2 bases, with 15 bases sitting between them. In DNA, the CDR3 is TGTGCCAGCAGCTTAGGTAGTACCTTCTATACCTACGAGCAGTACTTC. Encoded protein: CASSLGSTFYTYEQYF. Full variable domain (outside the CDR3, taken from reference TRBV7-2 and TRBJ2-7): GAGVSQSPSNKVTEKGKDVELRCDPISGHTALYWYRQSLGQGLEFLIYFQGNSAPDKSGLPSDRFSAERTGGSVSTLTIQRTQQEDSAVYLCASSLGSTFYTYEQYFGPGTRLTVT.

The V gene is TRBV7-8, the J gene TRBJ2-1; 7 bases fit TRBD2. V was pared by 1 base and J by 9 bases, with 6 bases of the junction left unmatched. This CDR3 comprises 14 residues. In germline, CDR1 is SGHVS, CDR2 FQNEAQ. CDR3 sequence (DNA): TGTGCCAGCAGCTTAGATCGGACTAGTATTGAGCAGTTCTTC. Translated, it gives CASSLDRTSIEQFF.

V usage is TRBV24-1 and J usage is TRBJ2-3, with D unclear. Germline CDR1 is KGHDR and CDR2 is SFDVKD. CDR3 length: 13 amino acids. Trimming shortened V by 3 bases and J by 3 bases, and 6 bases separated the two germline ends. The CDR3 loop reads CATSDPETDTQYF. CDR3 bases: TGTGCCACCAGTGATCCGGAGACAGATACGCAGTATTTT.

In DNA form, the CDR3 reads TGCGCCAGCACCCGGGACAGCCTAAAGGTGACTGAAGCTTTCTTT. Translating it yields CASTRDSLKVTEAFF. The V and J genes are TRBV5-1 and TRBJ1-1; 7 nucleotides agree with TRBD1. This CDR3 has 15 residues. The V gene end was trimmed by 6 bases and the J gene end by 5 bases; junction bases not matched to a gene: 13. CDR1 is SGHRS, CDR2 YFSETQ, per germline.

CDR3: CASSDRSSGGNEQFF. The DNA for the CDR3 is TGTGCCAGCAGTGACCGGTCTAGCGGGGGCAATGAGCAGTTCTTC. The chain links TRBV6-4 to TRBJ2-1; TRBD2 matches at 10 bases. Per the germline V gene, CDR1 is MRHNA and CDR2 is SNTAGT. J lost 6 bases, V lost 2 bases, and 4 bases had no gene match. The CDR3 spans 15 residues.